A single sample is the source of the 7 T cell receptor beta chains below, sequenced in a study of blood T cells in healthy people across ages. Sample-barcoded 5' priming and a J-beta primer mix drove a second PCR of roughly 6 to 12 cycles. TCRdb itself ran the 5' RACE reads through MiXCR, one entry per CDR3 protein. The table lists about 970,000 distinct CDR3 sequences, roughly 50% of them singletons. Input material: blood. The receptors here all came from a woman in her fifties or sixties in good health.

This clonotype was picked up many times. The chain carries TRBV6-2 or TRBV6-3 and TRBJ2-7; 11 positions match TRBD2. V lost 6 bases and J lost 6; bases outside the gene matches: 7. This CDR3 region has 14 residues. Germline V gene lookup returns CDR1 MNHEY and CDR2 SVGEGT. The CDR3 sequence: CASRPGLAGIEQYF. CDR3 DNA sequence: TGTGCCAGCAGACCCGGACTAGCGGGCATCGAGCAGTACTTC.

The chain carries TRBV20-1 and TRBJ2-1; 15 bases line up with TRBD2. The ends lost 6 bases at V and 2 bases at J; junction bases unmatched: 8. Per the germline V gene, CDR1 is DFQATT and CDR2 is SNEGSKA (reference sequence). This CDR3 comprises 17 residues. CDR3 nucleotides: TGCAGTGCCCCCGGACTAGCGGGAGGGATAGCCTACAATGAGCAGTTCTTC. Amino acid sequence: CSAPGLAGGIAYNEQFF.

The V call is TRBV20-1, the J call TRBJ1-5, with D maybe TRBD1 (6 bases). The CDR3 has 14 amino acids. Germline assignment: CDR1 DFQATT and CDR2 SNEGSKA (reference sequence). The V and J ends lost 3 bases and 1 base respectively, with 10 bases between them. CDR3 in amino acids: CSASLGASNQPQHF. CDR3 bases: TGCAGTGCTAGCTTGGGGGCGAGCAATCAGCCCCAGCATTTT.

This clonotype turned up a few times. V and J are TRBV7-9 and TRBJ2-6, with D perhaps TRBD2 (7 bases). This CDR3 spans 19 amino acids. Looked up from germline, CDR1 is SEHNR and CDR2 is FQNEAQ (reference sequence). The V end was cut by 7 bases, the J end by 0 bases, with 22 bases between. CDR3 sequence: CASTRHKQGGSSGANVLTF. As DNA, the CDR3 is TGTGCCAGCACCCGACACAAACAGGGAGGGAGCTCTGGGGCCAACGTCCTGACTTTC.

This clonotype was recorded many times. V usage is TRBV12-3 or TRBV12-4 and J usage is TRBJ2-5; tentatively, D is TRBD2 (5 bases). V was shortened by 4 bases and J by 5 bases, with 8 bases between the two germline ends. The CDR3 loop spans 12 amino acids. CDR3 protein: CASSSTGETQYF. CDR3 sequence (DNA): TGTGCCAGCAGTTCCACGGGGGAGACCCAGTACTTC.

This clonotype was recorded a few times. V usage is TRBV7-3 and J usage is TRBJ2-1; 8 bases are a match to TRBD1. The V gene end was trimmed by 5 bases and the J gene end by 9 bases; junction bases not matched to a gene: 12. The CDR3 consists of 15 residues. Germline V gives CDR1 SGHTA, CDR2 FQGTGA. CDR3 residues: CASSLDRGGGFEQFF. The DNA for the CDR3 is TGTGCCAGCAGCCTCGACAGGGGTGGTGGTTTTGAGCAGTTCTTC.

V is TRBV12-3 or TRBV12-4 and J is TRBJ2-4; the D is unclear. This CDR3 has 14 amino acids. The V gene lost 6 bases and the J gene lost 1 base, with 10 bases spanning the gap. DNA of the CDR3: TGTGCCAGCAGGGACGGAGCCGCCAAAAACATTCAGTACTTC. It translates to CASRDGAAKNIQYF.